Sequencing of this T cell receptor beta chain was carried out in a study of shared clonotypes between healthy human individuals. Assay: immunoSEQ multiplex PCR; the TCRdb copy retains only in-frame clones and omits some. The repertoire has some 2,000,000 clones, approximately 95% of them found once; the top ten carry 0.1% to 0.15%. Germline V CDR1 and CDR2: SGHKS, YYEKEE (reference sequence). There are 17 residues in the CDR3. Losses at the gene ends were 0 bases for V and 4 bases for J; bases not matched to a gene: 11. The rearrangement uses TRBV5-5 and TRBJ1-2; 8 positions match TRBD1. The TCR sequence derives from a man aged 18 to 29 in good health. The sequencing input was naive CD4+ T cells sorted from blood. Documented subset: CD45RA+ positively selected. The CDR3 spells CASSLGPGGAFSYGYTF. CDR3 sequence (DNA): TGTGCCAGCAGCTTGGGCCCAGGGGGCGCTTTCTCCTATGGCTACACCTTC.